This T cell receptor (beta chain) is drawn from a study of blood T cell repertoires in COVID-19. Study background: Sample material is recorded as cDNA or gDNA derived from T cells, B-cell-depleted T cells, or PBMCs.

Here immunoSEQ multiplex PCR was the method, and the copy in TCRdb shows in-frame clones only, minus some. The repertoire consists of 150,000 to 200,000 clones, with 79% occurring once and the leading ten covering 17%. This CDR3 has 15 residues. Germline values: CDR1 SGHNT, CDR2 YYREEE (reference sequence). V was clipped by 2 bases and J by 5 bases, with 15 bases between them. This clonotype was obtained from a man in his sixties with active or convalescent COVID-19. The gene calls are TRBV5-4 and TRBJ2-3, with D possibly being TRBD1 (6 bases). Input material: peripheral blood. The CDR3 here is CASSFEGVGVDTQYF. CDR3 DNA sequence: TGTGCCAGCAGCTTTGAGGGGGTAGGGGTAGATACGCAGTATTTT.